The T cell receptor beta chain under discussion was sequenced for a study of blood T cells in healthy people across ages. Points from the study as a whole: Estimated diversity, derived from one million T cells, was regarded as an underestimate.

A remark on this clonotype: Its target is not known.

Germline-derived CDR1 and CDR2 are MNHEY and SMNVEV (reference sequence). Trimming left V 0 bases short and J 1 base short, with 9 bases between. This CDR3 has 15 amino acids. A second PCR, run for roughly 6 to 11 cycles, used a sample-barcoded 5' primer plus a J-beta primer mix. Every cDNA was tagged by a template-switch adaptor with 12 random nucleotides. In TCRdb, the 5' RACE reads were re-called with MiXCR into one record per CDR3 protein. The sample shows 1 million or so distinct CDR3 sequences, about 25% of them seen only once. Separately, the same data were catalogued under a study of T cells of mothers and their children. As reported in that work: Whether related or unrelated, pairs show similar shaping of TCR recombination output by thymic selection.

This receptor was taken from a girl aged 2-15 years in good health. The sample comprised blood. The genes are TRBV27 and TRBJ1-1; D uncertain. CDR3 in amino acids: CASSLSALGNTEAFF. For the CDR3, the DNA is TGTGCCAGCAGTTTATCTGCCCTGGGGAACACTGAAGCTTTCTTT.